This T cell receptor beta chain was captured by sequencing in a study of molecular identifiers for immune sequencing clone quantification. Study-wide context: For replicates, RNA isolated from roughly 20,000 or 100,000 naive CD8 cells was divided into five portions, of which four were sequenced.

In its sample, this clonotype was seen a few times. It was with previously described methods and listed TCR primers that bulk TCR libraries were made. TCRdb re-analysed the PCR reads in MiXCR, keeping a single row per CDR3 protein. The data show around 480,000 distinct CDR3 sequences, about 25% seen once. The CD8+CD4-CCR7+CD45RA+ phenotype defined the sorted naive CD8 T cells. The CDR3 contains 12 residues. The germline V gene encodes CDR1 DFQATT and CDR2 SNEGSKA (reference sequence). V lost 4 bases to trimming and J lost 3 bases, with 9 bases between them. This receptor was identified in a human donor in good health. Some libraries in this study had Jurkat cell RNA spiked in. Sequenced material: naive CD8+ T cells from blood, with Jurkat cell RNA spiked in. Stated subset: FACS-sorted CD8+CD4-CCR7+CD45RA+ naive T cells. The V and J genes are TRBV20-1 and TRBJ1-1, with D unresolved. CDR3 bases: TGCAGTGCTATTGGTCGGGACACTGAAGCTTTCTTT. Amino acid sequence: CSAIGRDTEAFF.